These 8 T cell receptor beta chains originate from one sample sequenced in a study of cytomegalovirus exposure and HLA in healthy donors. The PCR contained 60 Vbeta and 13 Jbeta primers. Clones were read by immunoSEQ multiplex PCR, and TCRdb kept only the in-frame ones, dropping some. This sample contains 200,000 to 250,000 clones. Sequencing was performed on PBMCs. These receptor sequences come from a woman in her twenties or thirties in good health and CMV-seropositive.

The V and J genes are TRBV4-1 and TRBJ2-5, with 7 bases identical to TRBD1. V lost 4 bases, J lost 2 bases, and 4 bases stayed unmatched. CDR3 length equals 14 residues. In germline, CDR1 is MGHRA, CDR2 YSYEKL. The CDR3 loop is CASSPGGGQETQYF. The CDR3 nucleotides read TGCGCCAGCAGCCCAGGGGGTGGACAAGAGACCCAGTACTTC.

This sequence joins TRBV2 and TRBJ2-7, with 10 bases lining up with TRBD1. There are 16 residues in the CDR3. The V segment lost 8 bases and the J segment 0 bases; nucleotides outside the gene matches: 10. CDR1 SNHLY and CDR2 FYNNEI come from the germline V gene. CDR3 sequence reads: CASSFRTGGGSYEQYF. The CDR3 nucleotides are TGTGCCAGCTCGTTTAGGACAGGGGGAGGCTCCTACGAGCAGTACTTC. The variable domain in full, with the rest retrieved from reference TRBV2 and TRBJ2-7, is EPEVTQTPSHQVTQMGQEVILRCVPISNHLYFYWYRQILGQKVEFLVSFYNNEISEKSEIFDDQFSVERPDGSNFTLKIRSTKLEDSAMYFCASSFRTGGGSYEQYFGPGTRLTVT.

The chain couples TRBV5-1 to TRBJ2-3; the D gene is possibly TRBD2 (5 bases). The CDR3 consists of 14 residues. Trimming took off 0 bases at V and 0 bases at J, with 5 bases between the two ends. The germline V gene encodes CDR1 SGHRS and CDR2 YFSETQ. In nucleotides, the CDR3 is TGCGCCAGCAGCTTGGGGACTAGCACAGATACGCAGTATTTT. Translated, it gives CASSLGTSTDTQYF. The entire variable domain, with the rest obtained from reference TRBV5-1 and TRBJ2-3, is as follows: KAGVTQTPRYLIKTRGQQVTLSCSPISGHRSVSWYQQTPGQGLQFLFEYFSETQRNKGNFPGRFSGRQFSNSRSEMNVSTLELGDSALYLCASSLGTSTDTQYFGPGTRLTVL.

This chain joins TRBV2 and TRBJ2-1, with TRBD1 matching 9 bases. After removal of 5 bases from V and 5 bases from J, the junction contained 7 bases not matched to a gene. Germline loops: CDR1 SNHLY, CDR2 FYNNEI. This CDR3 has 15 residues. CDR3 loop: CASSLTGGRNNEQFF. DNA for the CDR3: TGTGCCAGCAGTTTGACAGGGGGTCGGAACAATGAGCAGTTCTTC.

This rearrangement joins TRBV19 to TRBJ2-2; 7 nucleotides line up with TRBD1. The CDR3 spans 16 residues. Per germline, CDR1 LNHDA and CDR2 SQIVND (reference sequence). V lost 5 bases, J lost 4 bases, and 10 bases stayed unmatched. CDR3 sequence (DNA): TGTGCCAGTAGTCCTAGACAGGGACAGTTCACCGGGGAGCTGTTTTTT. Its protein is CASSPRQGQFTGELFF.

V gene TRBV7-2 combines with J gene TRBJ2-1; 13 nucleotides align to TRBD2. Germline assignment: CDR1 SGHTA and CDR2 FQGNSA. Trimming at V came to 5 bases and at J to 6 bases, leaving 7 bases not matched to a gene. The CDR3 runs 16 residues. CDR3 in DNA: TGTGCCAGCAGCCCCGAGAGGACTAGCGGGAGCAATGAGCAGTTCTTC. Translated: CASSPERTSGSNEQFF.

The gene calls are TRBV20-1 and TRBJ1-1, with a weak D call TRBD1 (5 bases). Trimming left V 6 bases short and J 12 bases short, with 17 bases between. From germline, CDR1 is DFQATT and CDR2 SNEGSKA (reference sequence). The CDR3 sequence is 11 residues long. The CDR3 DNA reads as TGCAGTGCGACAAGACCGGGACTATCTTTCTTT. It encodes CSATRPGLSFF.

The chain carries TRBV5-8 and TRBJ1-4; no definite D call. Germline V gene sequence: CDR1 SGHTS, CDR2 YDEGEE. This CDR3 spans 14 amino acids. Deletions cut 0 bases from V and 4 bases from J, with 7 bases between. CDR3 loop: CASSLAWSNEKLFF. In DNA form, the CDR3 reads TGTGCCAGCAGCTTGGCGTGGAGTAATGAAAAACTGTTTTTT.